One and the same sample provided the 18 T cell receptor beta chains below, sequenced in a study of T cell clones after liver transplantation. Libraries were prepared by immunoSEQ multiplex PCR; TCRdb keeps only in-frame clonotypes and omits some of them. The table records tens of thousands of clones, roughly 80% of them present only once. Source: CD4+ T cells from blood, taken 12 months after liver transplant. Receptor source: a human patient who received a liver transplant. Some T cells may be the graft donor's.

The chain recombines TRBV5-1 with TRBJ2-7, with a possible D match to TRBD2 (5 bases). The V and J ends lost 0 bases and 3 bases respectively, with 16 bases between them. The CDR3 is 16 amino acids. In germline, CDR1 is SGHRS, CDR2 YFSETQ. Written as DNA, the CDR3 is TGCGCCAGCAGCTTGGGGGGAGCGGAACCCTACTACGAGCAGTACTTC. Residues: CASSLGGAEPYYEQYF.

The J gene is TRBJ1-1, the V gene TRBV5-1, with no clear D. Germline V CDR1 and CDR2: SGHRS, YFSETQ. Trimming took off 4 bases at V and 1 base at J, with 8 bases between the two ends. CDR3 length equals 13 residues. The CDR3 DNA is TGCGCCAGCAGCCAACATGAGAACACTGAAGCTTTCTTT. Residues: CASSQHENTEAFF.

The chain combines TRBV5-1 with TRBJ1-2; D perhaps matches TRBD1 (6 bases). CDR3 size: 15 residues. V lost 1 base and J 4 bases, leaving 14 bases between the germline ends. Per the germline V gene, CDR1 is SGHRS and CDR2 is YFSETQ. CDR3 in DNA: TGCGCCAGCAGCTTGTTATGGGGGCCAAGCTATGGCTACACCTTC. Translating gives CASSLLWGPSYGYTF.

This chain joins TRBV10-1 and TRBJ2-1, with TRBD2 as a possible D gene (6 bases). In germline, CDR1 is WNHNN, CDR2 SYGVQD (reference sequence). The CDR3 totals 14 residues. V shed 4 bases and J shed 8 bases, with 15 bases lying between them. The CDR3 spells CASSASTRIDEQFF. The DNA of the CDR3 is TGCGCCAGCAGTGCCTCGACTAGGATCGATGAGCAGTTCTTC.

This rearrangement joins TRBV14 to TRBJ2-2, with TRBD2 as a possible D gene (5 bases). The CDR3 sequence is 17 residues long. The germline V and J ends were trimmed by 4 bases and 4 bases, with 19 bases remaining between them. Germline-derived CDR1 and CDR2 are SGHDN and FVKESK. The CDR3 nucleotides read TGTGCCAGCAGCCCCAAACTCCCTTCGGGGAGCACCGGGGAGCTGTTTTTT. This sequence encodes CASSPKLPSGSTGELFF.

CDR3 in DNA: TGCGCCAGCAGCTTGGTTGCAGGGGCCCTTCATGGCTACACCTTC. Translating gives CASSLVAGALHGYTF. V gene TRBV5-1 combines with J gene TRBJ1-2; D might be TRBD1 (6 bases). Germline assignment: CDR1 SGHRS and CDR2 YFSETQ. The CDR3 has 15 amino acids. Trimming removed 0 bases at V and 6 bases at J, with 15 bases between.

The CDR3 DNA sequence: TGTGCCAGCAGTGTCGTTAGCGGGCTAGCGGGAGGGCCTAGGACAGGCTACAATGAGCAGTTCTTC. Translated, it gives CASSVVSGLAGGPRTGYNEQFF. The chain carries TRBV28 and TRBJ2-1; 12 nucleotides agree with TRBD2. J gave up 3 bases and V 5 bases, and 23 bases lay outside the gene matches. The length of the CDR3 is 22 residues. Germline-derived CDR1 and CDR2 are MDHEN and SYDVKM.

The chain recombines TRBV23-1 with TRBJ1-5, with no clear D. TRBV23-1 is sorted into the ORF group, with uncertain function. This CDR3 has 16 residues. Trimming shortened V by 2 bases and J by 6 bases, and 17 bases separated the two germline ends. The CDR3 DNA follows: TGCGCCAGCAGTCAACTTCAGCGTCCCCCCTTTCAGCCCCAGCATTTT. It yields the protein CASSQLQRPPFQPQHF.

This clone was counted a few times. The chain links TRBV5-1 to TRBJ2-5; D perhaps matches TRBD2 (6 bases). This CDR3 is built from 18 residues. The V end lost 7 bases, the J end lost 5 bases, and 30 bases lay between the germline ends. Per germline, CDR1 SGHRS and CDR2 YFSETQ. In DNA form, the CDR3 reads TGCGCCAGCCGACCCTCCCCGACTTTGAGGAGGGCGACGGAGACCCAGTACTTC. This sequence encodes CASRPSPTLRRATETQYF.

This sequence joins TRBV5-1 and TRBJ2-1; 8 bases are shared with TRBD1. The germline gives CDR1 SGHRS, CDR2 YFSETQ. After removal of 0 bases from V and 7 bases from J, the junction contained 9 bases not matched to a gene. The CDR3 loop spans 16 amino acids. The CDR3 DNA reads TGCGCCAGCAGCTTGGTAGTGGCAGGGGGCTGGAATGAGCAGTTCTTC. Residues: CASSLVVAGGWNEQFF.

The CDR3 DNA is TGTGCCAGCAGTGATAGACTAGCGGGAGGAGCAGATACGCAGTATTTT. Protein product: CASSDRLAGGADTQYF. The V and J genes are TRBV6-1 and TRBJ2-3; 13 bases are a match to TRBD2. The CDR3 contains 16 residues. V was pared by 3 bases and J by 4 bases, with 4 bases of the junction left unmatched. CDR1 is MNHNS, CDR2 SASEGT, per germline.

The V gene is TRBV4-1, the J gene TRBJ2-3, with D unclear. The V gene lost 1 base and the J gene lost 2 bases, with 16 bases spanning the gap. This CDR3 contains 17 residues. Per germline, CDR1 MGHRA and CDR2 YSYEKL. The CDR3 spells CASSQVNAETPTDTQYF. CDR3 DNA sequence: TGCGCCAGCAGCCAAGTCAATGCTGAGACGCCCACAGATACGCAGTATTTT.

The V and J genes are TRBV7-2 and TRBJ2-7, with 7 bases lining up with TRBD1. After removal of 5 bases from V and 5 bases from J, the junction contained 6 bases not matched to a gene. The V gene's germline CDR1 is SGHTA and CDR2 FQGNSA. The CDR3 runs 13 residues. The chain's CDR3 is CASSLRTGDEQYF. CDR3 coding DNA: TGTGCCAGCAGCCTTAGGACAGGTGACGAGCAGTACTTC.

This clone was counted a single time. This chain joins TRBV9 and TRBJ1-5; D remains ambiguous. From germline, CDR1 is SGDLS and CDR2 YYNGEE. This CDR3 has 14 residues. V was pared by 2 bases and J by 7 bases, with 13 bases between. The CDR3 DNA reads TGTGCCAGCAGCGTTGATTCGGGCCTGCAGCCCCAGCATTTT. This translates into CASSVDSGLQPQHF.

The chain's CDR3 is CASETRENTEAFF. The CDR3 bases are TGCGCCAGCGAGACGAGGGAAAACACTGAAGCTTTCTTT. The V call is TRBV4-1, the J call TRBJ1-1; D uncertain. The CDR3 length is 13 residues. Germline V gene sequence: CDR1 MGHRA, CDR2 YSYEKL. V gave up 8 bases and J gave up 2 bases, with 12 bases separating them.

The chain has TRBV27 and TRBJ1-4; D is unclear. CDR1 and CDR2 (germline): MNHEY, SMNVEV (reference sequence). The CDR3 length is 13 residues. Trimming removed 3 bases at V and 10 bases at J, with 12 bases between. The CDR3 reads CASSLREVGKLFF. As DNA, the CDR3 is TGTGCCAGCAGTTTGCGAGAAGTGGGAAAACTGTTTTTT.

The chain links TRBV7-9 to TRBJ1-2, with D unclear. Germline V gene lookup returns CDR1 SEHNR and CDR2 FQNEAQ (reference sequence). The CDR3 length is 11 residues. V lost 4 bases and J 8 bases, leaving 8 bases between the germline ends. This chain's CDR3 is CASSSSQGYTF. The CDR3 DNA is TGTGCCAGCAGCTCCTCCCAAGGCTACACCTTC.

The chain combines TRBV5-6 with TRBJ2-1; D may be TRBD1 (6 bases). Trimming stripped 1 base from V and 8 bases from J, with 16 bases between. The CDR3 loop spans 15 amino acids. The germline V gene encodes CDR1 SGHDT and CDR2 YYEEEE. The CDR3 sequence is CASSLPVGHPDEQFF. The CDR3 region has the DNA TGTGCCAGCAGCTTGCCCGTGGGACACCCAGATGAGCAGTTCTTC.